This T cell receptor (beta chain) was retrieved from a study of siplizumab effects on memory and regulatory T cells (dated by TCRdb to between 2019 and 2020). Background on the whole study: The study looked at the effect of siplizumab, an anti-CD2 antibody, on alloreactive T-cell subsets in allogeneic mixed lymphocyte reactions made from human PBMCs.

Sorted unstimulated T cells and proliferating T cells recovered from mixed lymphocyte reactions underwent TCRbeta CDR3 sequencing. Fresh whole blood from roughly 10 HLA-typed healthy donors was used to isolate PBMCs. Unstimulated CD4+ regulatory T cells were FACS-sorted to map the origin of alloreactive clones. Overall results and qualifications from the work: Siplizumab significantly reduced the cumulative frequency of alloreactive sequences traceable to unstimulated CD4+ memory T cells. Of the alloreactive CD4+ clones that could be mapped, the Treg-derived share averaged about 67% with siplizumab compared with about 27% in control reactions. Roughly 75-95% of proliferating CD4+ or CD8+ clones could not be assigned a naive or memory phenotype. Greater diversity appeared to be present in unstimulated naive T cells than in memory T cells, and a substantial contribution to the alloresponse seemed to be made by naive cells. Because sequences at frequencies below about 10^-5 were poorly captured, only a minor fraction of alloreactive clones could be mapped back to unstimulated subsets. The suppressive function of proliferating Tregs from siplizumab cultures was not functionally confirmed.

Taken from the germline V gene (reference sequence), the CDR1 and CDR2 loops are MNHEY and SMNVEV. V is reduced by 1 base and J by 7 bases, leaving a spacing of 7 bases between them. The CDR3 measures 13 amino acids from cysteine to phenylalanine. The kept DNA is CDR3 alone, 39 bases in frame from the first base. This clone was detected once. This clone's antigen is unknown. Base-call qualities are not available, and no considerably larger clone is one nucleotide away. Libraries were made using the immunoSEQ multiplex PCR assay. Each sample had 90,000 to 100,000 TCR templates assayed by the deep sequencing platform. Genomic DNA extracted from sorted T cells was the material used for TCRbeta CDR3 sequencing. Per the source publication's procedure: The R programming language was used for clonal analysis of the TCRbeta CDR3 data. Alloreactive CD4+ and CD8+ clones were identified by comparing unstimulated samples to CFSE-low samples taken after the reaction. Regulatory or non-regulatory origin was assigned to alloreactive CD4+ clones by matching of sequences to sorted unstimulated Treg and non-Treg repertoires. TCRdb provides this immuneACCESS table in a form limited to in-frame rearrangements. Some clones are lacking; in checked studies, under half of them reflect an unresolved V gene, and why the rest are absent is not known. For V, J and clone size, that table is used; D and trimming come from the DNA. This sample holds approximately 120,000 clones; roughly nine tenths were observed only once. More than 0.65% of the sample is in the top ten clones.

The specimen was Tregs sorted from blood. The rearranged chain carries TRBV27 and TRBJ2-2; the D gene is possibly TRBD1, with 6 bases matching. This receptor was obtained from a human donor in good health. The nucleotide sequence reads TGTGCCAGCAGTTTATTAGGGGGCGGGGAGCTGTTTTTT. This translates into CASSLLGGGELFF.